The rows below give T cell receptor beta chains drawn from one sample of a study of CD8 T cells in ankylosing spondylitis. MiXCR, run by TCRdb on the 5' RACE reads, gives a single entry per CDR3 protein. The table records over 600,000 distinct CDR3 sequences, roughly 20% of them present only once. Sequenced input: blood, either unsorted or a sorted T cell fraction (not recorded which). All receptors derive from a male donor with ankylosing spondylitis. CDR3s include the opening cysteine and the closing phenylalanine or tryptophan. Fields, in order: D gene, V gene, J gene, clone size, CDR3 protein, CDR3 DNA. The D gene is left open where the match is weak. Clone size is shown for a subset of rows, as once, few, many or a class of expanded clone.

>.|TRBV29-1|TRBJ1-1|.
CSVELLVGTEAFF
TGCAGCGTTGAATTGTTGGTTGGCACTGAAGCTTTCTTT
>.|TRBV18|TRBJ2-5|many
CASSPGLQETQYF
TGCGCCAGCAGCCCGGGACTCCAAGAGACCCAGTACTTC
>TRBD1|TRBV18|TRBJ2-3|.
CASSRDSVTDTQYF
TGTGCCAGCTCACGGGACAGCGTCACAGATACGCAGTATTTT
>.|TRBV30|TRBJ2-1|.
CAWSLRSYNEQFF
TGTGCCTGGAGTTTAAGGTCCTACAATGAGCAGTTCTTC
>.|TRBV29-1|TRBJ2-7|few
CSVEEGQSYEQYF
TGCAGCGTTGAGGAGGGACAATCCTACGAGCAGTACTTC
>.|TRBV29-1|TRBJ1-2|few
CSVVGHQYGYTF
TGCAGCGTTGTGGGGCATCAATATGGCTACACCTTC
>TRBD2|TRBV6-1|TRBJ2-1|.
CASRRLAGSYNEQFF
TGTGCCAGCAGGCGACTAGCCGGCTCCTACAATGAGCAGTTCTTC
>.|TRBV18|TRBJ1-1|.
CASSPGVEIEAFF
TGTGCCAGCTCACCAGGAGTAGAGATTGAAGCTTTCTTT
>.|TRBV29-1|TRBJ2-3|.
CSVNGRGSTDTQYF
TGCAGCGTCAATGGCCGCGGGAGCACAGATACGCAGTATTTT
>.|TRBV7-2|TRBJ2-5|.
CASSLGRSQETQYF
TGTGCCAGCAGCTTAGGGCGGAGCCAAGAGACCCAGTACTTC
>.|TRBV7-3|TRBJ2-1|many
CASSLTSGPYNEQFF
TGTGCCAGCAGCTTAACGTCCGGGCCCTACAATGAGCAGTTCTTC
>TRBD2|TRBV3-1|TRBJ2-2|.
CASGLAGTNTGELFF
TGTGCCAGTGGACTAGCGGGGACGAACACCGGGGAGCTGTTTTTT
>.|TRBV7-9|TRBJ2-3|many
CASSLTYTDTQYF
TGTGCCAGCAGCTTAACTTACACAGATACGCAGTATTTT
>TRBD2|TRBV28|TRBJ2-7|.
CASRPGLAGTTYEQYF
TGTGCCAGCAGGCCGGGACTAGCGGGTACTACCTACGAGCAGTACTTC
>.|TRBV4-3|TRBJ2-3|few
CASSQDGTSTDTQYF
TGCGCCAGCAGCCAAGATGGCACTAGCACAGATACGCAGTATTTT
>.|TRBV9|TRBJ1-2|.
CASSVDEKWGGYTF
TGTGCCAGCAGCGTAGACGAAAAATGGGGTGGCTACACTTTC
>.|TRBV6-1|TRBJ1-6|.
CASSLTRQAYNSPLHF
TGTGCCAGCAGTCTAACGCGACAGGCTTATAATTCACCCCTCCACTTT
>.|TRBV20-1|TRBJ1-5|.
CSAEKMTGVSNQPQHF
TGCAGTGCTGAGAAGATGACAGGCGTGAGCAATCAGCCCCAGCATTTT
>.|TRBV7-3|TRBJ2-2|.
CASRASGTPNTGELFF
TGTGCCAGCAGAGCCTCCGGGACACCGAACACCGGGGAGCTGTTTTTT
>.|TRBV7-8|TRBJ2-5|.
CASSFLNQETQYF
TGTGCCAGCAGCTTTTTAAACCAAGAGACCCAGTACTTC
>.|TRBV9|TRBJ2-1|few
CASSNRDYNEQFF
TGTGCCAGCAGCAACCGGGACTACAATGAGCAGTTCTTC
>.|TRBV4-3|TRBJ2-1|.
CASSQGAVVNDKQFF
TGCGCCAGCAGCCAAGGAGCGGTCGTTAATGATAAGCAGTTCTTC
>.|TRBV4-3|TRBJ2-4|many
CASSQDSGSGAKNIQYF
TGCGCCAGCAGCCAAGACTCGGGGAGTGGGGCCAAAAACATTCAGTACTTC
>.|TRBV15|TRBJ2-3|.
CATRGRSRYGTDTQYF
TGTGCCACCAGGGGTCGTTCAAGATATGGGACAGATACGCAGTATTTT
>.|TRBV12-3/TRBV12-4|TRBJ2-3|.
CASSKPRVDTQYF
TGTGCCAGCAGCAAACCCAGAGTGGATACGCAGTATTTT
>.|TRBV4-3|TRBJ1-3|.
CASSQDSRTGNTIYF
TGCGCCAGCAGCCAAGATTCCCGAACTGGAAACACCATATATTTT
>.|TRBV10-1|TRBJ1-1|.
CASSESPGTEAFF
TGCGCCAGCAGTGAGTCCCCCGGGACTGAAGCTTTCTTT
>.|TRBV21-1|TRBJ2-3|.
CASSWQGGRAGDTQYF
TGTGCCAGCAGCTGGCAAGGCGGGAGGGCCGGAGATACGCAGTATTTT
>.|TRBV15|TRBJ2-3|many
CATGTDTQYF
TGTGCCACCGGGACAGATACGCAGTATTTT
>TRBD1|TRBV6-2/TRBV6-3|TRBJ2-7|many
CASSARDRDYEQYF
TGTGCCAGCAGTGCCCGGGACAGGGACTACGAGCAGTACTTC
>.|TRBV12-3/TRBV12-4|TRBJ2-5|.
CASSLAPRDVWGWETQYF
TGTGCCAGCAGTTTAGCCCCCCGGGACGTTTGGGGGTGGGAGACCCAGTACTTC
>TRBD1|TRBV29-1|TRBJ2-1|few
CSAFLLGQGVNEQFF
TGCAGCGCCTTCCTATTGGGACAGGGGGTGAATGAGCAGTTCTTC
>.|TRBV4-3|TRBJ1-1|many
CASSQDRGRTEAFF
TGCGCCAGCAGCCAAGATCGGGGCAGGACTGAAGCTTTCTTT
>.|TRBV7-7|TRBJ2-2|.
CASGELFF
TGTGCCAGCGGGGAGCTGTTTTTT
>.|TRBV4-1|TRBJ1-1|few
CASSQGPLLNTEAFF
TGCGCCAGCAGCCAGGGACCGCTATTGAACACTGAAGCTTTCTTT
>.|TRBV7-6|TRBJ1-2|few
CASSPGQRDYGYTF
TGTGCCAGCAGCCCCGGCCAGCGTGACTATGGCTACACCTTC
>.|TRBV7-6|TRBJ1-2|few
CASSLEPDAFYGYTF
TGTGCCAGCAGCTTAGAGCCAGACGCATTCTATGGCTACACCTTC
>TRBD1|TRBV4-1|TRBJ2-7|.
CASSREPGQGGYEQYF
TGCGCCAGCAGCCGCGAACCGGGACAGGGGGGCTACGAGCAGTACTTC
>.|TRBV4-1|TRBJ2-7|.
CASSHRTIVDEQYF
TGCGCCAGCAGCCATCGGACAATCGTAGACGAGCAGTACTTC
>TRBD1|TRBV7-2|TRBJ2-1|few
CASSPRQGLNNEQFF
TGTGCCAGCAGCCCTCGACAGGGTCTAAACAATGAGCAGTTCTTC
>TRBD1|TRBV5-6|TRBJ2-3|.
CASTPEGRGLITDTQYF
TGTGCCAGCACGCCTGAGGGAAGGGGGCTTATTACAGATACGCAGTATTTT
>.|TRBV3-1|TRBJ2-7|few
CASSQDSIATGEQYF
TGTGCCAGCAGCCAAGATAGTATCGCAACGGGGGAGCAGTACTTC
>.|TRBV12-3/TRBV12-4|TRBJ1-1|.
CASSLERTNTEAFF
TGTGCCAGCAGTCTCGAGAGGACGAACACTGAAGCTTTCTTT
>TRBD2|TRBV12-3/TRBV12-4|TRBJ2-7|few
CASSFPSGRAYEQYF
TGTGCCAGCAGTTTCCCTAGCGGGAGGGCCTACGAGCAGTACTTC
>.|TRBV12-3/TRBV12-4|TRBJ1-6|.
CASSLRRIRASGGNSPLHF
TGTGCCAGCAGTTTAAGGAGGATCAGGGCGTCCGGAGGGAATTCACCCCTCCACTTT
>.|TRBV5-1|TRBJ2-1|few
CASSWGNYNEQFF
TGCGCCAGCAGCTGGGGGAACTACAATGAGCAGTTCTTC